The 11 T cell receptor beta chains below all came from one sample that was sequenced in a study of T cells after yellow fever vaccination. One entry per CDR3 protein results from TCRdb running MiXCR on the 5' RACE reads. The sample shows some 320,000 distinct CDR3 sequences, approximately 12% of them seen only once. The specimen was CD4+ T cells sorted from PBMCs, collected 45 days after the yellow fever booster vaccination. The source of these receptors is a man between 18 and 35 years old who received the YFV17D yellow fever vaccine.

This chain joins TRBV28 and TRBJ1-1, with D uncertain. CDR1 is MDHEN, CDR2 SYDVKM, per germline. Trimming cost V 7 bases and J 0 bases, with 12 bases left between them. The CDR3 runs 14 residues. The CDR3 sequence: CASKEGRLNTEAFF. For the CDR3, the DNA is TGTGCCAGCAAGGAAGGACGGCTGAACACTGAAGCTTTCTTT. Complete variable domain (other parts from reference TRBV28 and TRBJ1-1): DVKVTQSSRYLVKRTGEKVFLECVQDMDHENMFWYRQDPGLGLRLIYFSYDVKMKEKGDIPEGYSVSREKKERFSLILESASTNQTSMYLCASKEGRLNTEAFFGQGTRLTVV.

This clonotype was observed a few times. The gene calls are TRBV19 and TRBJ2-3; the match to TRBD2 covers 8 bases. The germline gives CDR1 LNHDA, CDR2 SQIVND (reference sequence). The CDR3 loop spans 14 amino acids. After removal of 6 bases from V and 1 base from J, the junction contained 3 bases not matched to a gene. CDR3 residues: CASRNSGGTDTQYF. CDR3 sequence (DNA): TGTGCCAGTAGAAATAGCGGGGGCACAGATACGCAGTATTTT.

This clonotype has ten or more counts. This chain joins TRBV5-1 and TRBJ1-1, with D possibly matching TRBD1 (6 bases). The V and J ends lost 6 bases and 1 base respectively, with 10 bases between them. In germline, CDR1 is SGHRS, CDR2 YFSETQ. The CDR3 is 13 amino acids. The CDR3 is CASKVQGNTEAFF. The CDR3 bases are TGCGCCAGCAAGGTACAGGGGAACACTGAAGCTTTCTTT.

This clonotype was seen a handful of times. V and J are TRBV6-1 and TRBJ1-5; D not resolved. The germline V and J ends were trimmed by 3 bases and 0 bases, with 12 bases remaining between them. The CDR3 consists of 16 residues. CDR1 MNHNS and CDR2 SASEGT come from the germline V gene. The CDR3 DNA reads TGTGCCAGCAGTGAGCATGCGGTCCCTAGCAATCAGCCCCAGCATTTT. Translated, it gives CASSEHAVPSNQPQHF.

Ten or more counts support this clonotype. J is TRBJ1-5 and V is TRBV28; D is uncertain. From germline, CDR1 is MDHEN and CDR2 SYDVKM. V lost 7 bases, J lost 2 bases, and 15 bases lay in between. CDR3 length: 15 residues. CDR3 loop: CASTSGMEGNQPQHF. In DNA, the CDR3 is TGTGCCAGCACCTCGGGAATGGAGGGCAATCAGCCCCAGCATTTT.

This clonotype was recorded a few times. The chain carries TRBV27 and TRBJ1-6; D call uncertain. V lost 3 bases and J 6 bases, leaving 18 bases between the germline ends. The germline CDR1 and CDR2 sequences are MNHEY and SMNVEV (reference sequence). CDR3 size: 17 residues. CDR3 DNA: TGTGCCAGCAGTTTCGATGGCCGGGGAGGGCTTAATTCACCCCTCCACTTT. Translation gives CASSFDGRGGLNSPLHF.

J is TRBJ2-2 and V is TRBV5-1, with a weak D call TRBD1 (5 bases). Germline CDR1 is SGHRS and CDR2 is YFSETQ. The CDR3 covers 15 residues. V was clipped by 0 bases and J by 3 bases, with 9 bases between them. CDR3 loop: CASSLAQGDTGELFF. As DNA, the CDR3 is TGCGCCAGCAGCTTGGCCCAGGGCGACACCGGGGAGCTGTTTTTT.

The chain couples TRBV29-1 to TRBJ1-3, with unresolved D. The length of the CDR3 is 12 residues. The germline V gene has CDR1 SQVTM and CDR2 ANQGSEA. Between the trimmed V and J ends, which lost 6 bases and 1 base, there was a span of 7 bases. Here the CDR3 reads CSVVDSGNTIYF. CDR3 sequence (DNA): TGCAGCGTGGTAGATTCTGGAAACACCATATATTTT.

The genes are TRBV6-2 or TRBV6-3 and TRBJ1-1, with D unresolved. Germline V lookup: CDR1 MNHEY, CDR2 SVGEGT. This CDR3 has 15 residues. The V and J ends lost 6 bases and 1 base respectively, with 15 bases between them. The CDR3 DNA reads TGTGCCAGCAGGCCCCCCCTGGTCCGGAACACTGAAGCTTTCTTT. Its translation is CASRPPLVRNTEAFF.

The V and J genes are TRBV7-2 and TRBJ1-3; the D is unclear. The CDR3 extends over 15 amino acids. Germline V gene lookup returns CDR1 SGHTA and CDR2 FQGNSA. V was trimmed by 4 bases and J by 0 bases, leaving 10 bases between them. For the CDR3, the DNA is TGTGCCAGCAGCTGGTCCCCGGGCTCTGGAAACACCATATATTTT. It codes for CASSWSPGSGNTIYF.

This clonotype was counted ten times or more. V and J are TRBV18 and TRBJ2-3; D is unclear. The V end was cut by 3 bases, the J end by 5 bases, with 6 bases between. The CDR3 extends over 12 amino acids. The V gene's germline CDR1 is KGHSH and CDR2 LQKENI. CDR3 amino acids: CASSPLLDTQYF. CDR3 bases: TGTGCCAGCTCACCTCTACTAGATACGCAGTATTTT.